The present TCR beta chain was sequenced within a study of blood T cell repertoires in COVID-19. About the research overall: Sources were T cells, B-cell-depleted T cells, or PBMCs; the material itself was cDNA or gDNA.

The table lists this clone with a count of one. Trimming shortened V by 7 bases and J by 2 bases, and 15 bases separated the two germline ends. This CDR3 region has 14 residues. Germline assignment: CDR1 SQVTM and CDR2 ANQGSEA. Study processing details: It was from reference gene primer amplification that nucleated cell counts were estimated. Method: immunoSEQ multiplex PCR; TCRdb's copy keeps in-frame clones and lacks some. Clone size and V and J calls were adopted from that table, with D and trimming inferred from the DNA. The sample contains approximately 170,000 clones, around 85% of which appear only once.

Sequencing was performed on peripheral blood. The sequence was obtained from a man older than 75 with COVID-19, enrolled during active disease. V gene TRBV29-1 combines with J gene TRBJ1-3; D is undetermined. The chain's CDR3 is CSAEGTNPGNTIYF. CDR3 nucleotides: TGCAGCGCCGAGGGAACGAATCCTGGAAACACCATATATTTT. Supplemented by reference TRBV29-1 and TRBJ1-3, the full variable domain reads SAVISQKPSRDICQRGTSLTIQCQVDSQVTMMFWYRQQPGQSLTLIATANQGSEATYESGFVIDKFPISRPNLTFSTLTVSNMSPEDSSIYLCSAEGTNPGNTIYFGEGSWLTVV.